One sample yielded the 16 T cell receptor beta chains listed below, sequenced in a study of ipilimumab plus nivolumab after autologous stem cell transplantation. Profiling relied on immunoSEQ multiplex PCR, and the TCRdb table lists in-frame clones only, not all of them. The sample includes about 25,000 clones, about 86% of them seen just once. The material was PBMCs, obtained in a trial of ipilimumab plus nivolumab as post-transplant consolidation. The receptor source for this set is a male donor with diffuse large B-cell lymphoma.

The chain has TRBV6-5 and TRBJ1-5; no clear D gene. This CDR3 region has 13 residues. Germline V gives CDR1 MNHEY, CDR2 SVGAGI. Trimming stripped 3 bases from V and 7 bases from J, with 10 bases between. The CDR3 DNA reads TGTGCCAGCAGTTATGCCGGTGGCCAGCCCCAGCATTTT. Its protein product is CASSYAGGQPQHF.

V usage is TRBV9 and J usage is TRBJ2-1, with 10 bases matching TRBD1. The V segment lost 3 bases and the J segment 2 bases; nucleotides outside the gene matches: 2. This CDR3 comprises 15 residues. The germline V gene encodes CDR1 SGDLS and CDR2 YYNGEE. The CDR3 DNA reads TGTGCCAGCAGCGCAGGGACAGGGGCCTACAATGAGCAGTTCTTC. Its translation: CASSAGTGAYNEQFF.

The chain is built from TRBV10-2 and TRBJ2-5; no definite D call. CDR1 and CDR2 (germline): WSHSY, SAAADI. The V end was cut by 6 bases, the J end by 0 bases, with 8 bases between. This CDR3 region has 13 residues. The CDR3 reads CASRDLYQETQYF. The CDR3 coding sequence is TGCGCCAGCAGGGATTTGTACCAAGAGACCCAGTACTTC.

The V call is TRBV29-1, the J call TRBJ2-3; D perhaps matches TRBD1 (5 bases). Germline V lookup: CDR1 SQVTM, CDR2 ANQGSEA. This CDR3 contains 14 residues. The V end was cut by 3 bases, the J end by 1 base, with 11 bases between. As DNA, the CDR3 is TGCAGCGTTGAGGAAGGGGCCGGCACAGATACGCAGTATTTT. The encoded protein is CSVEEGAGTDTQYF.

V is TRBV18 and J is TRBJ1-2; unclear D gene. Per germline, CDR1 KGHSH and CDR2 LQKENI. The V end was cut by 3 bases, the J end by 0 bases, with 14 bases between. The CDR3 is made up of 16 amino acids. The CDR3 bases are TGTGCCAGCTCACCGTCGGTGAGCGGGACTAACTATGGCTACACCTTC. Encoded protein: CASSPSVSGTNYGYTF.

This rearrangement joins TRBV5-4 to TRBJ2-7, with D uncertain. CDR3 length equals 13 residues. Trimming pared 0 bases from V and 2 bases from J, leaving 6 bases between. Germline CDR1 is SGHNT and CDR2 is YYREEE (reference sequence). The CDR3 reads CASSLGVPYEQYF. The CDR3 nucleotides read TGTGCCAGCAGCTTGGGGGTCCCCTACGAGCAGTACTTC.

This clone turned up a few times. The CDR3 sequence: CASSGGWGNTEAFF. The CDR3 nucleotides are TGTGCCAGCAGTGGAGGGTGGGGGAACACTGAAGCTTTCTTT. V is TRBV28 and J is TRBJ1-1, with D uncertain. Trimming cost V 5 bases and J 1 base, with 11 bases left between them. Per the germline V gene, CDR1 is MDHEN and CDR2 is SYDVKM. The length of the CDR3 is 14 residues.

This sequence joins TRBV5-1 and TRBJ2-5, with unresolved D. The CDR3 runs 11 residues. Trimming removed 1 base from V and 2 bases from J, with 0 bases in between. Germline V gene lookup returns CDR1 SGHRS and CDR2 YFSETQ. CDR3 DNA: TGCGCCAGCAGCTTGCAAGAGACCCAGTACTTC. It yields the protein CASSLQETQYF.

The chain uses TRBV1 and TRBJ2-1. TRBV1 is assigned pseudogene status. CDR3 length: 14 amino acids. CDR3 amino acids: CTSSMGGRYNEQFF. DNA for the CDR3: TGCACCAGCAGCATGGGGGGCCGTTACAATGAGCAGTTCTTC.

The V gene is TRBV19, the J gene TRBJ1-6; D remains ambiguous. The CDR3 loop spans 12 amino acids. Trimming removed 1 base from V and 10 bases from J, with 5 bases in between. Germline CDR1 is LNHDA and CDR2 is SQIVND (reference sequence). CDR3 nucleotides: TGTGCCAGTAGTATAGGTGGGTCACCCCTCCACTTT. It is translated as CASSIGGSPLHF.

The chain joins TRBV5-4 to TRBJ1-6; tentative D call: TRBD1 (5 bases). Trimming left V 3 bases short and J 6 bases short, with 13 bases between. The germline gives CDR1 SGHNT, CDR2 YYREEE (reference sequence). This CDR3 comprises 15 residues. The CDR3 loop is CASSSTGHPNSPLHF. The CDR3 DNA reads TGTGCCAGCAGCTCCACAGGCCACCCTAATTCACCCCTCCACTTT.

The chain uses TRBV7-9 and TRBJ1-3; unclear D gene. Germline-derived CDR1 and CDR2 are SEHNR and FQNEAQ (reference sequence). Between the trimmed V and J ends, which lost 1 base and 4 bases, there was a span of 8 bases. The CDR3 totals 14 residues. The CDR3 here is CASSLDATGNTIYF. The CDR3 DNA reads as TGTGCCAGCAGCTTAGATGCCACAGGAAACACCATATATTTT.

This chain uses TRBV30 with TRBJ2-1; 7 nucleotides agree with TRBD1. Per germline, CDR1 GTSNPN and CDR2 SVGIG (reference sequence). The CDR3 length is 16 residues. The trim removed 5 bases at V and 3 bases at J, leaving 13 bases unmatched. CDR3 amino acids: CAWVPLTGNLYNEQFF. The DNA for the CDR3 is TGTGCCTGGGTCCCATTGACAGGGAACCTCTACAATGAGCAGTTCTTC.

This clone was seen only a few times. The CDR3 is CASSPGQGNYGYTF. The CDR3 DNA is TGTGCCAGCAGCCCGGGACAGGGGAACTATGGCTACACCTTC. This sequence joins TRBV6-5 and TRBJ1-2; 10 nucleotides line up with TRBD1. Per germline, CDR1 MNHEY and CDR2 SVGAGI. This CDR3 contains 14 residues. V was clipped by 6 bases and J by 2 bases; unmatched bases: 3.

This sequence joins TRBV6-6 and TRBJ2-5; D gene ambiguous. The J call is in doubt because the DNA end fits TRBJ2-7 better. This CDR3 has 11 amino acids. Germline V gene sequence: CDR1 MNHNY, CDR2 SVGAGI (reference sequence). Here the CDR3 DNA reads TGTGCCAGCAGTTACAGGTCCGAGCAGTACTTC. Its protein is CASSYRSEQYF.

J is TRBJ2-5 and V is TRBV5-1, with D possibly TRBD1 on 5 matching bases. The CDR3 has 15 residues. Germline loops: CDR1 SGHRS, CDR2 YFSETQ. Trimming stripped 0 bases from V and 2 bases from J, with 11 bases between. Written as DNA, the CDR3 is TGCGCCAGCAGCTTGGATGGAAAGGGGCAAGAGACCCAGTACTTC. Translation gives CASSLDGKGQETQYF.